This entry concerns a single T cell receptor beta chain. No antigen is known for it. The PCR contained 60 Vbeta and 13 Jbeta primers. Using immunoSEQ multiplex PCR, the repertoire was profiled, and TCRdb retains in-frame clones only, with some absent. The data show about 160,000 clones, with around four fifths seen just once and approximately 12% held by the top ten. This entry comes from a study of cytomegalovirus exposure and HLA in healthy donors. The study, taken as a whole, reports: Presence/absence analyses supposed approximately even sequencing depth among donors. In terms of immune exposure information, only CMV serostatus was available. Productive rates of about 90% or about 30% were seen for most TCR beta V segments in an earlier analysis.

Trimming cost V 2 bases and J 3 bases, with 8 bases left between them. Per germline, CDR1 SGHVS and CDR2 FQNEAQ. The CDR3 is made up of 15 amino acids. Healthy bone marrow donors made up the cohort. The sample comprised PBMCs. The gene calls are TRBV7-8 and TRBJ2-6; no clear D gene. The source of this sequence is a man in his forties or fifties in good health and CMV-seropositive. CDR3 loop: CASSLLTFGANVLTF. The CDR3 DNA reads as TGTGCCAGCAGCTTATTAACTTTTGGGGCCAACGTCCTGACTTTC.